This T cell receptor (beta chain) was observed in a study of OX40 agonist ivuxolimab in advanced cancers. Study-wide background: Averaging about 60 years in age, with a range of about 23 to 79, the cohort was about 83% male.

Method: immunoSEQ multiplex PCR; TCRdb's copy keeps in-frame clones and lacks some. The table shows fewer than 100,000 clones, with around 90% occurring only once. This clone has more than one count but fewer than ten. The CDR3 loop spans 11 amino acids. The sequence derives from an adult with an advanced solid tumor such as melanoma, head and neck, liver or kidney cancer. The input for sequencing was CD4+ or CD8+ T cells sorted from blood, taken in a trial of the OX40 agonist ivuxolimab. The rearrangement uses TRBV21-1 and TRBJ2-7. TRBV21-1 is a recognized pseudogene. CDR3 in DNA: TGTGCCAGCAGCAGCCGCTACGAGCAGTACTTC. This translates into CASSSRYEQYF.